This is a list of T cell receptor beta chains from one sample in a study of blood T cell repertoires in COVID-19. Sequencing was performed with immunoSEQ multiplex PCR; in TCRdb, only in-frame clones are kept and a portion is missing. This table holds hundreds of thousands of clones, roughly 85% found once. Sample: peripheral blood. The receptors originated from a man aged 50-59 years with active or convalescent COVID-19. Both conserved end residues are part of each CDR3. D genes are given only for firm matches. Size is omitted from some rows. Given values are once, few, many or a class for expanded clones.

d_gene,j_gene,v_gene,abundance,CDR3aa
TRBD1,TRBJ1-5,TRBV5-1,-,CASSLRTGADQPQHF
TRBD1,TRBJ1-2,TRBV5-1,-,CASSSTGGYGYTF
-,TRBJ1-3,TRBV21-1,-,CASSSWTGRSGNTIYF
-,TRBJ2-1,TRBV5-1,-,CASSLDRGFVIDEQFF
TRBD1,TRBJ2-5,TRBV28,-,CASSLGTVPPQETQYF
-,TRBJ2-5,TRBV9,once,CASSGTIRGPGETQYF
-,TRBJ2-3,TRBV7-6,-,CASSLAGEPLDTQYF
TRBD1,TRBJ2-6,TRBV28,-,CASRPGQGVSAGANVLTF
TRBD2,TRBJ2-1,TRBV19,-,CASSLSGRAHEQFF
TRBD1,TRBJ1-6,TRBV2,few,CASSGGQTNSPLHF
-,TRBJ2-5,TRBV20-1,-,CSASNFGNQETQYF
-,TRBJ2-1,TRBV7-6,-,CASSLASSTGKYNEQFF
TRBD1,TRBJ1-6,TRBV2,-,CASSRQGASYNSPLHF
-,TRBJ2-3,TRBV5-1,-,CASSLGGTTTDTQYF
TRBD2,TRBJ2-2,TRBV9,-,CASSLREKANTGELFF
-,TRBJ1-4,TRBV24-1,-,CATSDPGGEKLFF
TRBD2,TRBJ2-1,TRBV7-6,-,CASSLGTSGGNEQFF
-,TRBJ1-1,TRBV4-1,-,CASSRTGNPTEAFF
TRBD1,TRBJ2-7,TRBV28,-,CASSPIGQGGYEQYF
TRBD2,TRBJ2-2,TRBV7-9,-,CASSPGLATLGGELFF
-,TRBJ2-7,TRBV5-4,-,CASSLDLRGSSYEQYF
-,TRBJ2-5,TRBV5-6,-,CASSRLDRSGETQYF
TRBD1,TRBJ2-2,TRBV9,-,CASSFRDRGNTGELFF
-,TRBJ2-3,TRBV7-2,-,CASSFSTGRGRTDTQYF
TRBD1,TRBJ1-2,TRBV5-5,-,CASSSTGVYGYTF
TRBD2,TRBJ2-7,TRBV30,-,CAWRTSGSYEQYF
TRBD1,TRBJ2-7,TRBV7-2,-,CASSLGVTGGSYEQYF
-,TRBJ1-2,TRBV5-5,-,CASSLERTALYGYTF
TRBD1,TRBJ1-1,TRBV19,once,CASSKAGQGRTLMNTEAFF
-,TRBJ2-2,TRBV30,-,CAWSKLNTGELFF
-,TRBJ2-1,TRBV19,-,CASSTRLSPSSYNEQFF
-,TRBJ2-7,TRBV28,-,CASSWPNRDYEQYF
-,TRBJ2-7,TRBV27,-,CASSSSGEQYF
-,TRBJ2-1,TRBV30,-,CAWGTGTGYNEQFF
TRBD1,TRBJ2-5,TRBV12-5,-,CASGRDRVRETQYF
-,TRBJ2-1,TRBV24-1,-,CATSDPAIGNEQFF
-,TRBJ1-2,TRBV27,many,CASSLRANYGYTF
-,TRBJ2-7,TRBV6-6,few,CASSAPDSYEQYF
TRBD1,TRBJ1-1,TRBV10-3,once,CAIRQGAGTEAFF
-,TRBJ2-5,TRBV5-6,-,CASSPDYGGRETQYF
TRBD1,TRBJ1-2,TRBV28,-,CASSSIETGVWGYTF
-,TRBJ1-6,TRBV4-1,-,CASSQEGQTGSPLHF
-,TRBJ1-2,TRBV2,-,CASSREDYGYTF
-,TRBJ2-7,TRBV28,-,CASSLITGFPLNSYEQYF
-,TRBJ2-1,TRBV3-1/TRBV3-2,once,CASSQDEREEQFF
-,TRBJ2-6,TRBV6-2/TRBV6-3,-,CASSYVRGGGANVLTF
-,TRBJ1-1,TRBV6-5,-,CASSYPSDSLNTEAFF
-,TRBJ2-3,TRBV5-4,once,CASSLIGGQDTQYF
-,TRBJ2-3,TRBV7-2,-,CASSLAVTRPDTQYF
TRBD2,TRBJ2-7,TRBV6-5,-,CASSQLAGGPYEQYF
TRBD1,TRBJ1-6,TRBV28,-,CATLDRQGRNSPLHF
TRBD2,TRBJ2-1,TRBV19,-,CASSIVPSGRENEQFF